This TCR beta chain was retrieved from a study of CXCR3-negative and CXCR3-positive naive CD8 T cells. About the research overall: The total count of TRB reads reached approximately 140 million, and each library contributed about 1.5 +/- 0.3 million.

Frequency places this clonotype as medium-sized. Naive CD8+ T cells were CD45RO-CCR7+CD27+CD95-. The CDR3 has 12 amino acids. Germline lookup yields CDR1 SGHNT and CDR2 YENEEA. UMI-labeled 5' RACE TRB cDNA libraries were prepared from the cells. TCRdb derives one entry per CDR3 protein from the 5' RACE reads, leaving out DNA. Its table lists 75,000 to 95,000 distinct CDR3 sequences. Sequencing was carried out using naive CXCR3- CD8+ T cells from blood. Subset specified: CD45RO-CCR7+CD27+CD95- naive CD8+ T cells lacking CXCR3 (TNR3-). The TCR comes from a human donor in good health. Some clones in this sample may be carry-over from other donors' samples. This rearrangement joins TRBV11-3 to TRBJ2-3. This CDR3 is CASSPLADTQYF.